This T cell receptor (beta chain) stems from a study of blood T cell repertoires in COVID-19. In the source study's methods: The authors estimated nucleated cell counts from reference gene primer amplification. Method: immunoSEQ multiplex PCR; TCRdb's copy keeps in-frame clones and lacks some. D and trimming come from the DNA, and the V and J calls and clone size come from that table. Here the sample spans more than 300,000 clones, roughly 90% being singletons. V dropped 1 base and J dropped 3; count of bases not matched to a gene: 8. From germline, CDR1 is LGHDT and CDR2 YNNKEL (reference sequence). The CDR3 totals 16 residues.

This clonotype was sampled from a woman in her 70s with COVID-19, enrolled during active disease. The genes are TRBV3-1 (or the pseudogene TRBV3-2) and TRBJ2-5; 7 bases map to TRBD2. Sequenced input: peripheral blood. This CDR3 is CASSQVKASGEETQYF. The DNA for the CDR3 is TGTGCCAGCAGCCAAGTGAAGGCTAGCGGAGAAGAGACCCAGTACTTC.